This T cell receptor beta chain was obtained from a study of human T cells and chemical hapten exposure. Study-level background: Largely, small differences in pooled library volume made per-sample TCR yields vary.

The trim removed 1 base at V and 7 bases at J, leaving 2 bases unmatched. The CDR3 length is 14 residues. Germline V gene sequence: CDR1 MGHRA, CDR2 YSYEKL. TCRdb itself ran the RACE reads through MiXCR, one entry per CDR3 protein. The sample includes tens of thousands of distinct CDR3 sequences, around a tenth seen only once; the top ten take 6.8%. As to time point: patch test 2, 6 weeks after DPC sensitization. Described treatment: therapeutic diphenylcyclopropenone sensitization with weekly scalp DPC. This clonotype was counted ten times or more. Its antigen is currently unknown. Notes on the study in general: Controls formed significantly fewer large CDR3 similarity clusters than expanded TCRs did. DPC sensitization did not alter TCRs above 1 in 1000 frequency.

Sample: whole blood, taken in connection with sensitization to the hapten diphenylcyclopropenone (DPC). The clonotype comes from a woman between 45 and 65 years old with alopecia areata. Some clones in this sample may be carry-over from other donors' samples. This chain links TRBV4-1 with TRBJ2-1, with 9 bases fitting TRBD2. DNA of the CDR3: TGCGCCAGCAGCCAAGGTAGCGGGAGTAATGAGCAGTTCTTC. Translation gives CASSQGSGSNEQFF.